This TCR beta chain was identified in a study of human T cells and chemical hapten exposure. As for the study in general: Patients received weekly diphenylcyclopropenone doses to the scalp throughout the approximately 25-week study.

Unique molecular identifiers were attached to individual cDNA molecules within the library. Using its own MiXCR run on the RACE reads, TCRdb lists one record per CDR3 protein. The table has about 190,000 distinct CDR3 sequences, around 25% seen once; the top ten hold approximately 2.5%. The time point here: patch test 3, about 24 weeks after DPC sensitization. The treatment here: therapeutic diphenylcyclopropenone sensitization with weekly scalp DPC. CDR1 is MRHNA, CDR2 SNTAGT, per germline. The CDR3 totals 16 residues. Trimming removed 0 bases from V and 3 bases from J; junction bases left unmatched: 6.

The receptor was isolated from a woman aged 40 to 50 with alopecia areata. Some clones in this sample may be carry-over from other donors' samples. The material sequenced was whole blood, taken in connection with sensitization to the hapten diphenylcyclopropenone (DPC). The chain carries TRBV6-4 and TRBJ2-3, with 7 bases aligning to TRBD2. The CDR3 region has the DNA TGTGCCAGCAGTGACTCTCCCCTAGCGGATACAGATACGCAGTATTTT. Its protein product is CASSDSPLADTDTQYF.